Shown below are 2 T cell receptor beta chains from a single sample sequenced in a study of human T cells and chemical hapten exposure. Time point noted: patch test 1, 2 weeks after DPC sensitization. Sample treatment: therapeutic diphenylcyclopropenone sensitization with weekly scalp DPC. TCRdb re-analysed the RACE reads in MiXCR, keeping a single row per CDR3 protein. The table has 180,000 or so distinct CDR3 sequences, roughly 14% seen once. The sequences come from whole blood, collected in connection with sensitization to the hapten diphenylcyclopropenone (DPC). The receptor source for this set is a woman in her twenties or thirties with alopecia areata. Some clones in this sample may be carry-over from other donors' samples.

This clonotype was counted many times. The V gene is TRBV20-1, the J gene TRBJ1-5; the D gene is possibly TRBD1 (6 bases). The CDR3 runs 14 residues. Germline CDR1 DFQATT, CDR2 SNEGSKA (reference sequence). Between the trimmed V and J ends, which lost 4 bases and 3 bases, there was a span of 13 bases. The CDR3 region has the DNA TGCAGTGCTACCCCGGGGGGCCCCAATCAGCCCCAGCATTTT. Protein: CSATPGGPNQPQHF.

This clonotype was picked up many times. The rearrangement joins TRBV29-1 to TRBJ2-3, with D perhaps matching TRBD1 (5 bases). From germline, CDR1 is SQVTM and CDR2 ANQGSEA. Trimming removed 6 bases from V and 3 bases from J, with 19 bases in between. The length of the CDR3 is 15 residues. For the CDR3, the DNA is TGCAGCGTGGGGCGGACCCAAGAGATGACAGATACGCAGTATTTT. This gives the protein CSVGRTQEMTDTQYF.